A single sample gave rise to the 22 T cell receptor beta chains below, sequenced in a study of cytomegalovirus exposure and HLA in healthy donors. Assay used: immunoSEQ multiplex PCR; TCRdb lists only in-frame clones, some missing. The table records 80,000 to 100,000 clones, approximately 88% of them present only once. The sample was PBMCs. The receptors come from a woman aged 25 to 45 in good health and CMV-seronegative.

The chain recombines TRBV7-3 with TRBJ1-4; tentatively, D is TRBD1 (6 bases). CDR3 size: 14 residues. Germline V CDR1 and CDR2: SGHTA, FQGTGA. V was pared by 4 bases and J by 6 bases, with 12 bases between. For the CDR3, the DNA is TGTGCCAGCAGCTCCGGGACACAGGATGAAAAACTGTTTTTT. Translation: CASSSGTQDEKLFF.

The chain joins TRBV6-5 to TRBJ2-7; tentative D call: TRBD2 (6 bases). Germline loops: CDR1 MNHEY, CDR2 SVGAGI. The CDR3 runs to 14 residues. The V and J ends lost 8 bases and 4 bases respectively, with 18 bases between them. This chain's CDR3 is CASAVAGWGYEQYF. Here the CDR3 DNA reads TGTGCCAGCGCCGTTGCGGGATGGGGTTACGAGCAGTACTTC.

The gene calls are TRBV29-1 and TRBJ2-3, with D unresolved. Germline V gene data show CDR1 as SQVTM and CDR2 as ANQGSEA. The length of the CDR3 is 12 residues. Trimming removed 5 bases from V and 2 bases from J, with 8 bases in between. CDR3 loop: CSVYPPTDTQYF. CDR3 in DNA: TGCAGCGTTTATCCCCCCACAGATACGCAGTATTTT.

This CDR3 reads CASSHTLRDNEQFF. The CDR3 region has the DNA TGTGCCAGCAGCCACACTCTGAGGGACAATGAGCAGTTCTTC. The chain links TRBV28 to TRBJ2-1; a weak D match, TRBD2 (5 bases). The CDR3 consists of 14 residues. Germline CDR1 and CDR2: MDHEN and SYDVKM. With 6 bases removed from V and 5 bases from J, the gap between germline ends came to 14 bases. Filled out from reference TRBV28 and TRBJ2-1, the complete variable domain reads DVKVTQSSRYLVKRTGEKVFLECVQDMDHENMFWYRQDPGLGLRLIYFSYDVKMKEKGDIPEGYSVSREKKERFSLILESASTNQTSMYLCASSHTLRDNEQFFGPGTRLTVL.

The V gene is TRBV7-2, the J gene TRBJ2-7; D possibly corresponds to TRBD1 (6 bases). Germline-derived CDR1 and CDR2 are SGHTA and FQGNSA. This CDR3 has 13 residues. The V end was cut by 5 bases, the J end by 5 bases, with 13 bases between. CDR3 in DNA: TGTGCCAGCAGCACACAGGGTTTGGACGAGCAGTACTTC. Translation: CASSTQGLDEQYF.

This chain connects TRBV6-6 to TRBJ2-7, with 10 bases aligning to TRBD2. The CDR3 runs 14 residues. The germline V gene has CDR1 MNHNY and CDR2 SVGAGI (reference sequence). After removal of 6 bases from V and 0 bases from J, the junction contained 2 bases not matched to a gene. CDR3 in amino acids: CASRRTSGSYEQYF. CDR3 nucleotide sequence: TGTGCCAGCAGACGGACTAGCGGCTCCTACGAGCAGTACTTC.

The chain employs TRBV5-4 and TRBJ2-7; 7 bases are shared with TRBD1. Losses at the gene ends were 0 bases for V and 7 bases for J; bases not matched to a gene: 10. This CDR3 is built from 15 residues. The V gene's germline CDR1 is SGHNT and CDR2 YYREEE (reference sequence). The CDR3 sequence: CASSLGQGGLGEQYF. CDR3 DNA: TGTGCCAGCAGCTTGGGACAGGGCGGACTTGGGGAGCAGTACTTC.

This clone came up a few times. V and J are TRBV14 and TRBJ1-1, with D unresolved. Germline-derived CDR1 and CDR2 are SGHDN and FVKESK. Between the trimmed V and J ends, which lost 0 bases and 0 bases, there was a span of 8 bases. The CDR3 extends over 15 amino acids. The CDR3 bases are TGTGCCAGCAGCCAAGAAGTAGTTATGAACACTGAAGCTTTCTTT. Translated, it gives CASSQEVVMNTEAFF.

The sample holds a few counts of this clone. The chain carries TRBV18 and TRBJ1-2; D call uncertain. Per the germline V gene, CDR1 is KGHSH and CDR2 is LQKENI. This CDR3 spans 14 amino acids. The germline V and J ends were trimmed by 1 base and 8 bases, with 14 bases remaining between them. The CDR3 sequence: CASSPRSLQAGYTF. The CDR3 nucleotides read TGTGCCAGCTCACCACGGAGTCTACAAGCCGGCTACACCTTC.

In its sample, this clone was seen a few times. The gene calls are TRBV5-6 and TRBJ2-7; 9 bases align to TRBD1. The length of the CDR3 is 13 residues. Germline V gives CDR1 SGHDT, CDR2 YYEEEE. Trimming removed 7 bases from V and 3 bases from J; junction bases left unmatched: 5. For the CDR3, the DNA is TGTGCCAGCGTGACAGGGGGAGGCTACGAGCAGTACTTC. This encodes CASVTGGGYEQYF.

This clone was seen only once. The chain links TRBV27 to TRBJ2-7, with D maybe TRBD2 (6 bases). The germline V gene encodes CDR1 MNHEY and CDR2 SMNVEV (reference sequence). The CDR3 consists of 14 residues. Trimming pared 8 bases from V and 2 bases from J, leaving 16 bases between. CDR3 residues: CASGAAGPAYEQYF. DNA of the CDR3: TGTGCCAGCGGGGCCGCGGGACCCGCCTACGAGCAGTACTTC.

The gene calls are TRBV6-5 and TRBJ1-1; 7 bases agree with TRBD1. The V gene's germline CDR1 is MNHEY and CDR2 SVGAGI. This CDR3 contains 12 residues. J gave up 6 bases and V 6 bases, and 4 bases lay outside the gene matches. Here the CDR3 reads CASSGTEPEAFF. CDR3 nucleotides: TGTGCCAGCAGCGGGACAGAGCCTGAAGCTTTCTTT.

The V gene is TRBV7-2, the J gene TRBJ2-7; maybe TRBD2 (6 bases). Germline values: CDR1 SGHTA, CDR2 FQGNSA. The CDR3 is 16 amino acids. The V and J ends lost 1 base and 5 bases respectively, with 18 bases between them. CDR3 nucleotide sequence: TGTGCCAGCAGCTTAGGGAGGGGCCGCGGCTTTGACGAGCAGTACTTC. Translating gives CASSLGRGRGFDEQYF.

The CDR3 region has the DNA TGTGCCAGCAGAGATCGACAGGTCTCATACAATGAGCAGTTCTTC. Residues: CASRDRQVSYNEQFF. The chain employs TRBV7-8 and TRBJ2-1, with D perhaps TRBD1 (6 bases). This CDR3 region has 15 residues. V was pared by 6 bases and J by 4 bases, with 16 bases between. From germline, CDR1 is SGHVS and CDR2 FQNEAQ.

This clone showed up just once. The CDR3: CASSLARAGLGIGANVLTF. The CDR3 DNA is TGTGCCAGCAGCTTAGCGCGGGCGGGGCTCGGGATCGGGGCCAACGTCCTGACTTTC. The J gene is TRBJ2-6, the V gene TRBV7-8, with D possibly matching TRBD2 (6 bases). V lost 0 bases and J lost 4, with 19 bases in between. The CDR3 extends over 19 amino acids. CDR1 SGHVS and CDR2 FQNEAQ come from the germline V gene.

The chain links TRBV4-3 to TRBJ1-2; a possible D gene is TRBD1 (6 bases). Germline CDR1 is LGHNA and CDR2 is YSLEER. Trimming removed 3 bases from V and 3 bases from J, with 11 bases in between. The CDR3 runs to 14 residues. CDR3 sequence reads: CASSQRGGDYGYTF. The CDR3 DNA reads TGCGCCAGCAGCCAGCGAGGGGGGGACTATGGCTACACCTTC.

This chain uses TRBV5-4 with TRBJ2-7; maybe TRBD2 (5 bases). Germline CDR1 is SGHNT and CDR2 is YYREEE (reference sequence). CDR3 length: 15 amino acids. V was shortened by 1 base and J by 0 bases, with 11 bases between the two germline ends. The CDR3 reads CASSLSGGSSYEQYF. CDR3 coding DNA: TGTGCCAGCAGCTTGAGCGGCGGCAGCTCCTACGAGCAGTACTTC.

J is TRBJ2-5 and V is TRBV6-5; 7 bases fit TRBD2. V lost 0 bases, J lost 5 bases, and 6 bases stayed unmatched. This CDR3 has 15 amino acids. Germline V gene lookup returns CDR1 MNHEY and CDR2 SVGAGI. CDR3 bases: TGTGCCAGCAGTTACTCCCGGACTAGGAGCGAGACCCAGTACTTC. This encodes CASSYSRTRSETQYF.

The chain has TRBV13 and TRBJ2-7, with a tentative D call TRBD2 (5 bases). V was shortened by 4 bases and J by 4 bases, with 17 bases between the two germline ends. The germline gives CDR1 PRHDT, CDR2 FYEKMQ (reference sequence). The CDR3 runs to 15 residues. CDR3 protein: CASSSLRGRKYEQYF. As DNA, the CDR3 is TGTGCCAGCAGCTCGCTCCGGGGTAGGAAATACGAGCAGTACTTC.

The chain carries TRBV18 and TRBJ1-5; 8 bases match TRBD1. V lost 0 bases and J lost 10; bases outside the gene matches: 5. This CDR3 region has 14 residues. Germline V lookup: CDR1 KGHSH, CDR2 LQKENI. In DNA form, the CDR3 reads TGTGCCAGCTCACCACCGGACAGGGAGGGACCCCAGCATTTT. It yields the protein CASSPPDREGPQHF.

The V gene is TRBV12-5, the J gene TRBJ2-5, with D perhaps matching TRBD1 (6 bases). V lost 5 bases, J lost 2 bases, and 9 bases lay in between. The CDR3 spans 13 residues. CDR1 is LGHNT and CDR2 is FRNRAP in the germline V gene. The CDR3 DNA is TGTGCTAGTGGTAGGGACACACAAGAGACCCAGTACTTC. This codes for CASGRDTQETQYF.

The chain recombines TRBV5-1 with TRBJ2-1, with D possibly matching TRBD1 (5 bases). The CDR3 consists of 17 residues. V lost 4 bases and J 0 bases, leaving 17 bases between the germline ends. Germline V gene lookup returns CDR1 SGHRS and CDR2 YFSETQ. The CDR3 sequence is CASSPLFRVISYNEQFF. The CDR3 DNA reads as TGCGCCAGCAGCCCGCTTTTCAGGGTCATCTCCTACAATGAGCAGTTCTTC. The entire variable domain, with the rest obtained from reference TRBV5-1 and TRBJ2-1, is as follows: KAGVTQTPRYLIKTRGQQVTLSCSPISGHRSVSWYQQTPGQGLQFLFEYFSETQRNKGNFPGRFSGRQFSNSRSEMNVSTLELGDSALYLCASSPLFRVISYNEQFFGPGTRLTVL.